This T cell receptor (beta chain) is from a study of T-cell reconstitution after alpha-beta-depleted transplantation in children. There are 18 residues in the CDR3. V lost 1 base, J lost 0 bases, and 17 bases lay in between. Germline CDR1 SGHTA, CDR2 FQGNSA. This clonotype has more than one count but fewer than ten. Unique molecular identifiers featured in how the TCRbeta library was prepared. TCRdb fed the PCR reads into MiXCR, producing one record per CDR3 protein. The sample has 450,000 to 600,000 distinct CDR3 sequences; approximately 30% are singletons. This chain links TRBV7-2 with TRBJ2-3, with TRBD2 as a possible D gene (6 bases). The specimen was PBMCs from the stem cell graft donor, collected from the stem cell graft. The TCR originated in a human donor who donated a stem cell graft to a child with aplastic anemia. In DNA, the CDR3 is TGTGCCAGCAGCTTAGGGCCCGGGACTTCAGCTAGCACAGATACGCAGTATTTT. Its protein is CASSLGPGTSASTDTQYF.